These 20 T cell receptor beta chains were all obtained from the same sample, sequenced in a study of T cell changes during pregnancy in multiple sclerosis. Produced via immunoSEQ multiplex PCR; TCRdb's table is partial and in-frame only. The data contain about 81,000 clones, 94% of them singletons. This sample comprised peripheral blood, obtained in the third trimester of pregnancy. These receptors originate from a female donor with multiple sclerosis, enrolled in a pregnancy study.

The rearrangement links TRBV5-4 to TRBJ2-2; 12 bases are a match to TRBD2. Per the germline V gene, CDR1 is SGHNT and CDR2 is YYREEE (reference sequence). V was pared by 0 bases and J by 4 bases, with 7 bases of the junction left unmatched. CDR3 length: 18 amino acids. CDR3 DNA: TGTGCCAGCAGCTTGGGGGCTAGCGGGGGGGCCGGCACCGGGGAGCTGTTTTTT. Protein product: CASSLGASGGAGTGELFF.

This sequence joins TRBV19 and TRBJ1-2; 8 bases are a match to TRBD1. The ends lost 10 bases at V and 5 bases at J; junction bases unmatched: 3. This CDR3 region has 11 residues. Germline lookup yields CDR1 LNHDA and CDR2 SQIVND (reference sequence). In nucleotides, the CDR3 is TGTGCCACCAGACAGGGGTATGGCTACACCTTC. Translating gives CATRQGYGYTF.

V usage is TRBV7-9 and J usage is TRBJ1-4; D is unresolved. Trimming shortened V by 3 bases and J by 7 bases, and 12 bases separated the two germline ends. The CDR3 consists of 14 residues. Germline V lookup: CDR1 SEHNR, CDR2 FQNEAQ (reference sequence). CDR3 sequence reads: CASSFEGIGEKLFF. CDR3 bases: TGTGCCAGCAGCTTCGAGGGTATCGGTGAAAAACTGTTTTTT.

The rearrangement links TRBV7-9 to TRBJ1-6; D gene ambiguous. Germline CDR1 and CDR2: SEHNR and FQNEAQ (reference sequence). The CDR3 totals 13 residues. V was cut by 8 bases and J by 10 bases, with 15 bases left in between. The DNA of the CDR3 is TGTGCCAGCGGAGACTTGGGTGAATCACCCCTCCACTTT. As protein: CASGDLGESPLHF.

The DNA for the CDR3 is TGCAGCGTTGAACAGGGGGCGGCGAATGGCTACACCTTC. This translates into CSVEQGAANGYTF. The chain is built from TRBV29-1 and TRBJ1-2, with 8 bases fitting TRBD1. The V and J ends lost 2 bases and 6 bases, in that order; junction bases with no gene match: 5. CDR3 length equals 13 residues. The germline CDR1 and CDR2 sequences are SQVTM and ANQGSEA. Supplemented by reference TRBV29-1 and TRBJ1-2, the full variable domain reads SAVISQKPSRDICQRGTSLTIQCQVDSQVTMMFWYRQQPGQSLTLIATANQGSEATYESGFVIDKFPISRPNLTFSTLTVSNMSPEDSSIYLCSVEQGAANGYTFGSGTRLTVV.

The genes are TRBV2 and TRBJ2-5, with TRBD2 matching over 7 bases. The germline V gene has CDR1 SNHLY and CDR2 FYNNEI. This CDR3 comprises 13 residues. Trimming at V came to 4 bases and at J to 5 bases, leaving 4 bases not matched to a gene. CDR3 coding DNA: TGTGCCAGCAGTGGAAATAGCGGGGAGACCCAGTACTTC. It codes for CASSGNSGETQYF.

The chain is built from TRBV7-9 and TRBJ2-2, with 7 bases aligning to TRBD1. The CDR3 is made up of 19 amino acids. The germline V gene has CDR1 SEHNR and CDR2 FQNEAQ (reference sequence). The V and J ends lost 4 bases and 1 base, in that order; junction bases with no gene match: 15. CDR3: CASSSVRFEGTENTGELFF. Here the CDR3 DNA reads TGTGCCAGCAGCTCCGTTCGATTCGAGGGGACAGAGAACACCGGGGAGCTGTTTTTT.

The V call is TRBV7-2, the J call TRBJ2-5; TRBD1 is a possible D gene (5 bases). Germline V gives CDR1 SGHTA, CDR2 FQGNSA. Trimming left V 8 bases short and J 2 bases short, with 18 bases between. This CDR3 region has 15 residues. CDR3 sequence reads: CASSGRQGRQETQYF. In DNA, the CDR3 is TGTGCCAGCTCGGGCAGGCAGGGAAGGCAAGAGACCCAGTACTTC. Based on the CDR3 plus reference TRBV7-2 and TRBJ2-5, the full variable domain is GAGVSQSPSNKVTEKGKDVELRCDPISGHTALYWYRQSLGQGLEFLIYFQGNSAPDKSGLPSDRFSAERTGGSVSTLTIQRTQQEDSAVYLCASSGRQGRQETQYFGPGTRLLVL.

This clone was seen a single time. This chain connects TRBV5-1 to TRBJ1-1; D gene uncertain. The CDR3 is made up of 13 amino acids. Trimming pared 0 bases from V and 5 bases from J, leaving 8 bases between. Germline CDR1 SGHRS, CDR2 YFSETQ. This CDR3 is CASSLGAGTEAFF. DNA for the CDR3: TGCGCCAGCAGCTTGGGGGCGGGAACTGAAGCTTTCTTT.

The chain links TRBV2 to TRBJ1-3, with D possibly being TRBD1 (6 bases). Germline V gene data show CDR1 as SNHLY and CDR2 as FYNNEI. Deletions cut 6 bases from V and 2 bases from J, with 8 bases between. CDR3 size: 13 residues. CDR3 sequence (DNA): TGTGCCAGCAGGCCAGGGGCTGGAAACACCATATATTTT. Protein: CASRPGAGNTIYF. The variable domain in full, completed from reference TRBV2 and TRBJ1-3, reads EPEVTQTPSHQVTQMGQEVILRCVPISNHLYFYWYRQILGQKVEFLVSFYNNEISEKSEIFDDQFSVERPDGSNFTLKIRSTKLEDSAMYFCASRPGAGNTIYFGEGSWLTVV.

The V and J genes are TRBV7-6 and TRBJ2-1; 15 bases agree with TRBD2. Germline V lookup: CDR1 SGHVS, CDR2 FNYEAQ. This CDR3 comprises 15 residues. Trimming took 1 base from V and 12 from J; bases not matched to a gene: 4. Written as DNA, the CDR3 is TGTGCCAGCAGCTTAGAGGGACTAGCGGGGGGCGGGCAGTTCTTC. This translates into CASSLEGLAGGGQFF.

The chain carries TRBV7-3 and TRBJ2-2, with D tentatively TRBD2 (5 bases). The CDR3 runs to 13 residues. Germline CDR1 SGHTA, CDR2 FQGTGA. Trimming left V 2 bases short and J 4 bases short, with 5 bases between. The DNA of the CDR3 is TGTGCCAGCAGCTTAGGGAGCACCGGGGAGCTGTTTTTT. This gives the protein CASSLGSTGELFF.

This chain links TRBV4-1 with TRBJ1-1; a weak D match, TRBD1 (6 bases). V was cut by 4 bases and J by 9 bases, with 15 bases left in between. Germline CDR1 MGHRA, CDR2 YSYEKL. This CDR3 has 13 residues. The CDR3 protein is CASSPGDPPKAFF. The CDR3 bases are TGCGCCAGCAGCCCAGGGGATCCCCCAAAAGCTTTCTTT.

The chain combines TRBV2 with TRBJ2-5, with 8 positions matching TRBD2. CDR1 SNHLY and CDR2 FYNNEI come from the germline V gene. This CDR3 contains 17 residues. V was pared by 2 bases and J by 1 base, with 9 bases of the junction left unmatched. The CDR3 DNA sequence: TGTGCCAGCAGTGAAACCCCACTAGCGGACCTCCAAGAGACCCAGTACTTC. Encoded protein: CASSETPLADLQETQYF.

This clone showed up just once. V gene TRBV5-1 combines with J gene TRBJ2-7; 7 positions match TRBD1. Germline values: CDR1 SGHRS, CDR2 YFSETQ. Trimming at V came to 5 bases and at J to 2 bases, leaving 10 bases not matched to a gene. The CDR3 runs to 15 residues. The DNA for the CDR3 is TGCGCCAGCAGGTTAACAGGGGCCCTCGCCTACGAGCAGTACTTC. Its protein is CASRLTGALAYEQYF.

The rearrangement uses TRBV6-5 and TRBJ2-7; a possible D gene is TRBD1 (5 bases). The CDR3 length is 13 residues. The ends were cut back, 6 bases at V and 5 bases at J, with 14 bases in the middle. Germline lookup yields CDR1 MNHEY and CDR2 SVGAGI. This CDR3 reads CASSPNQGHEQYF. The DNA for the CDR3 is TGTGCCAGCAGCCCCAATCAGGGCCACGAGCAGTACTTC.

V is TRBV11-2 and J is TRBJ1-6; no firm D call. Trimming cost V 5 bases and J 7 bases, with 3 bases left between them. The CDR3 has 11 amino acids. Germline V gene sequence: CDR1 SGHAT, CDR2 FQNNGV. The CDR3 coding sequence is TGTGCCAGCAGCCGGAATTCACCCCTCCACTTT. This sequence encodes CASSRNSPLHF.

This chain links TRBV6-6 with TRBJ1-2; 7 bases agree with TRBD1. V was clipped by 6 bases and J by 8 bases; unmatched bases: 9. This CDR3 comprises 13 residues. The germline gives CDR1 MNHNY, CDR2 SVGAGI (reference sequence). CDR3 DNA: TGTGCCAGCAGCAAAAGGGGGCGCGAGGGCTACACCTTC. As protein: CASSKRGREGYTF.

This chain joins TRBV11-2 and TRBJ2-5; weak D call: TRBD1 (6 bases). Trimming shortened V by 5 bases and J by 2 bases, and 9 bases separated the two germline ends. Germline CDR1 reads SGHAT; CDR2 reads FQNNGV. The CDR3 totals 13 residues. CDR3 sequence: CASSRDRQETQYF. The CDR3 DNA sequence: TGTGCCAGCAGCCGCGACAGGCAAGAGACCCAGTACTTC.

This clone qualifies as medium-sized (0.01 to 0.1%). This chain uses TRBV9 with TRBJ2-5, with 7 positions matching TRBD2. J lost 0 bases, V lost 0 bases, and 5 bases had no gene match. This CDR3 is built from 16 residues. The germline gives CDR1 SGDLS, CDR2 YYNGEE. The CDR3 sequence: CASSVEGGVYQETQYF. The CDR3 coding sequence is TGTGCCAGCAGCGTAGAGGGAGGGGTGTACCAAGAGACCCAGTACTTC. Based on the CDR3 plus reference TRBV9 and TRBJ2-5, the full variable domain is DSGVTQTPKHLITATGQRVTLRCSPRSGDLSVYWYQQSLDQGLQFLIQYYNGEERAKGNILERFSAQQFPDLHSELNLSSLELGDSALYFCASSVEGGVYQETQYFGPGTRLLVL.